Reported below is one T cell receptor (beta chain). The V end lost 6 bases, the J end lost 2 bases, and 14 bases lay between the germline ends. The CDR3 length is 15 residues. Germline CDR1 and CDR2: SNHLY and FYNNEI. The data derive from a study of T cell changes during pregnancy in multiple sclerosis. Profiling relied on immunoSEQ multiplex PCR, and the TCRdb table lists in-frame clones only, not all of them. The table includes about 8,500 clones, 87% detected once. The genes are TRBV2 and TRBJ1-5, with D unresolved. Source: CD8+ T cells from peripheral blood mononuclear cells, taken in the first trimester of pregnancy. The receptor's source is a female donor in good health, enrolled as a control in a pregnancy study. CDR3 in amino acids: CASRIAMLGNQPQHF. The CDR3 coding sequence is TGTGCCAGCAGGATCGCGATGTTGGGCAATCAGCCCCAGCATTTT.